The 10 T cell receptor beta chains reported below all come from one sample, sequenced in a study of blood T cell repertoires in COVID-19. Generated by immunoSEQ multiplex PCR, the TCRdb table keeps only in-frame clones and is missing some. This table holds 85,000 to 100,000 clones, roughly four fifths found once. Source material: peripheral blood. Receptors originate from a man at least 80 years old with COVID-19, enrolled during active disease.

The chain has TRBV11-2 and TRBJ1-2; D might be TRBD1 (5 bases). The length of the CDR3 is 14 residues. V lost 1 base, J lost 2 bases, and 8 bases lay in between. Germline V gene lookup returns CDR1 SGHAT and CDR2 FQNNGV. The chain's CDR3 is CASSLGPGNYGYTF. The CDR3 bases are TGTGCCAGCAGCTTAGGACCAGGGAACTATGGCTACACCTTC.

There are a few counts of this clone. CDR3 residues: CATSAGRGNTEAFF. CDR3 coding DNA: TGTGCCACCAGTGCTGGACGGGGAAACACTGAAGCTTTCTTT. The chain uses TRBV24-1 and TRBJ1-1; no reliable D call. The CDR3 is 14 amino acids. CDR1 KGHDR and CDR2 SFDVKD come from the germline V gene. Between the trimmed V and J ends, which lost 5 bases and 2 bases, there was a span of 11 bases.

The gene calls are TRBV11-3 and TRBJ2-1; 7 bases align to TRBD1. The V segment lost 5 bases and the J segment 6 bases; nucleotides outside the gene matches: 10. Per the germline V gene, CDR1 is SGHNT and CDR2 is YENEEA. There are 15 residues in the CDR3. The CDR3 is CASSLGQVGSNEQFF. As DNA, the CDR3 is TGTGCCAGCAGCCTCGGACAGGTCGGATCCAATGAGCAGTTCTTC.

V usage is TRBV7-2 and J usage is TRBJ1-2, with D tentatively TRBD1 (5 bases). This CDR3 has 15 residues. V dropped 1 base and J dropped 1 base, with 10 bases sitting between them. CDR1 and CDR2 (germline): SGHTA, FQGNSA. CDR3 region: CASSLDARVNYGYTF. CDR3 DNA: TGTGCCAGCAGCTTAGATGCCAGGGTTAACTATGGCTACACCTTC.

In regard to this clone: One junction end does not reproduce the germline sequence, and a read error may be involved. The chain recombines TRBV10-1 with TRBJ1-1; a possible D gene is TRBD1 (5 bases). Germline V gives CDR1 WNHNN, CDR2 SYGVQD (reference sequence). This CDR3 has 13 residues. CDR3 nucleotide sequence: TGCACCAGCAGTGAGTCCGGCGGGGCCGCAGCTTTCTTT. Translation gives CTSSESGGAAAFF.

DNA for the CDR3: TGTGCCAGTAGTATAAAGGGGGCCCAGGGGGGCAATCAGCCCCAGCATTTT. Protein: CASSIKGAQGGNQPQHF. The chain employs TRBV19 and TRBJ1-5; 7 bases match TRBD1. This CDR3 has 17 residues. V shed 2 bases, J shed 2 bases, and the junction held 9 bases outside the gene matches. The germline CDR1 and CDR2 sequences are LNHDA and SQIVND (reference sequence).

The chain recombines TRBV2 with TRBJ2-3; 12 bases line up with TRBD2. This CDR3 is built from 17 residues. Unmatched junction bases numbered 6, after V lost 3 bases and J lost 2 bases. CDR1 and CDR2 from the germline V gene are SNHLY and FYNNEI. CDR3 region: CASSEASGRAYTDTQYF. In DNA, the CDR3 is TGTGCCAGCAGTGAGGCTAGCGGGAGGGCCTACACAGATACGCAGTATTTT. Looking up the rest from reference TRBV2 and TRBJ2-3 gives the full variable domain: EPEVTQTPSHQVTQMGQEVILRCVPISNHLYFYWYRQILGQKVEFLVSFYNNEISEKSEIFDDQFSVERPDGSNFTLKIRSTKLEDSAMYFCASSEASGRAYTDTQYFGPGTRLTVL.

The V and J genes are TRBV6-6 and TRBJ1-4; unclear D gene. CDR3 size: 11 residues. CDR1 MNHNY and CDR2 SVGAGI come from the germline V gene (reference sequence). Trimming cost V 2 bases and J 8 bases, with 3 bases left between them. The CDR3 region is CASSYEEKLFF. CDR3 bases: TGTGCCAGCAGTTACGAGGAAAAACTGTTTTTT.

A single count supports this clone. V gene TRBV10-3 combines with J gene TRBJ2-7; D is possibly TRBD2 (5 bases). The CDR3 has 14 amino acids. Germline assignment: CDR1 ENHRY and CDR2 SYGVKD. V lost 6 bases and J lost 2, with 14 bases in between. The CDR3 sequence: CAISPGNKTYEQYF. The CDR3 DNA sequence: TGTGCCATCAGCCCGGGGAACAAGACCTACGAGCAGTACTTC.

V usage is TRBV9 and J usage is TRBJ1-5, with a possible D match to TRBD1 (6 bases). The CDR3 is 14 residues long. CDR1 and CDR2 from the germline V gene are SGDLS and YYNGEE. Trimming shortened V by 3 bases and J by 4 bases, and 11 bases separated the two germline ends. CDR3 DNA sequence: TGTGCCAGCAGCGGAGGGACAAAAAATCAGCCCCAGCATTTT. This gives the protein CASSGGTKNQPQHF.